This entry lists 32 T cell receptor beta chains sequenced from one sample in a study of T-cell reconstitution after alpha-beta-depleted transplantation in children. Using unique molecular identifiers, the investigators prepared the TCRbeta library. MiXCR, run by TCRdb on the PCR reads, gives a single entry per CDR3 protein. The sample holds over 550,000 distinct CDR3 sequences; about 11% are singletons and the top ten take about 4.2%. Sequences were derived from PBMCs from the stem cell graft donor, sampled from the stem cell graft. The receptors were gathered from a human donor who donated a stem cell graft to a child with acute myeloid leukemia.

The J gene is TRBJ2-1, the V gene TRBV7-9; 7 positions agree with TRBD1. The CDR3 totals 13 residues. Germline trimming cut 5 bases from V and 9 bases from J; bases unmatched to any gene: 7. In germline, CDR1 is SEHNR, CDR2 FQNEAQ (reference sequence). The CDR3 region is CASSKTGSAEQFF. The CDR3 region has the DNA TGTGCCAGCAGCAAGACAGGGTCTGCTGAGCAGTTCTTC.

This sequence joins TRBV20-1 and TRBJ2-7; 8 nucleotides match TRBD2. Per germline, CDR1 DFQATT and CDR2 SNEGSKA (reference sequence). This CDR3 region has 13 residues. V shed 7 bases, J shed 2 bases, and the junction held 7 bases outside the gene matches. The DNA for the CDR3 is TGCAGTGGTACCGGGACTAGGGCCTACGAGCAGTACTTC. Translated: CSGTGTRAYEQYF.

The chain is built from TRBV4-2 and TRBJ2-1; 8 nucleotides align to TRBD2. The CDR3 consists of 19 residues. Germline loops: CDR1 LGHNA, CDR2 YNFKEQ. V lost 4 bases and J lost 1; bases outside the gene matches: 15. In nucleotides, the CDR3 is TGTGCCAGCAGCCTACCCGGGGGGGGAGCGGGCACTTCCTACAATGAGCAGTTCTTC. Amino acids: CASSLPGGGAGTSYNEQFF.

This chain links TRBV20-1 with TRBJ2-5; 15 bases are shared with TRBD2. Trimming cost V 3 bases and J 1 base; bases outside gene matches: 12. The CDR3 loop spans 19 amino acids. CDR1 and CDR2 from the germline V gene are DFQATT and SNEGSKA (reference sequence). The CDR3 sequence is CSASPTLGLAGGIQETQYF. The CDR3 DNA follows: TGCAGTGCTAGCCCTACCCTCGGACTAGCGGGAGGGATCCAAGAGACCCAGTACTTC.

This clonotype has at least ten counts. The chain uses TRBV11-2 and TRBJ2-3; 10 positions match TRBD2. Looked up from germline, CDR1 is SGHAT and CDR2 is FQNNGV. The trim removed 3 bases at V and 7 bases at J, leaving 19 bases unmatched. The CDR3 is made up of 19 amino acids. The CDR3 region has the DNA TGTGCCAGCAGCTTGAACGGGGCGGAAAGCGGGAGGGCCCGGAATACGCAGTATTTT. It yields the protein CASSLNGAESGRARNTQYF.

This clonotype has a handful of counts. This sequence joins TRBV27 and TRBJ2-7; no reliable D call. The CDR3 is made up of 17 amino acids. V gave up 4 bases and J gave up 0 bases, with 19 bases separating them. Germline V lookup: CDR1 MNHEY, CDR2 SMNVEV (reference sequence). CDR3 in amino acids: CASSWDHAGYDSYEQYF. CDR3 coding DNA: TGTGCCAGCAGTTGGGATCATGCAGGCTACGACTCCTACGAGCAGTACTTC.

This clonotype was detected only a few times. V gene TRBV5-6 combines with J gene TRBJ2-7, with D tentatively TRBD2 (6 bases). The CDR3 length is 15 residues. Germline assignment: CDR1 SGHDT and CDR2 YYEEEE. Trimming shortened V by 4 bases and J by 7 bases, and 21 bases separated the two germline ends. The CDR3, as DNA: TGTGCCAGCAGCCGTCCCATTCAGCGGGCCGGGGAGCAGTACTTC. Translated, it gives CASSRPIQRAGEQYF.

This clonotype occurred a few times. V gene TRBV7-3 combines with J gene TRBJ2-2; no definite D call. With 1 base removed from V and 6 bases from J, the gap between germline ends came to 9 bases. This CDR3 is 14 amino acids long. Germline V gene data show CDR1 as SGHTA and CDR2 as FQGTGA. The CDR3 reads CASSLMESSGELFF. The CDR3 DNA is TGTGCCAGCAGCTTAATGGAGTCCTCCGGGGAGCTGTTTTTT.

This clonotype was counted many times. V is TRBV28 and J is TRBJ2-3; 8 nucleotides align to TRBD1. CDR1 is MDHEN and CDR2 is SYDVKM in the germline V gene. After removal of 1 base from V and 4 bases from J, the junction contained 4 bases not matched to a gene. The CDR3 consists of 15 residues. Written as DNA, the CDR3 is TGTGCCAGCAGTTTATCAGGGGGCAGGGCAGATACGCAGTATTTT. It encodes CASSLSGGRADTQYF. The entire variable domain, with the rest obtained from reference TRBV28 and TRBJ2-3, is as follows: DVKVTQSSRYLVKRTGEKVFLECVQDMDHENMFWYRQDPGLGLRLIYFSYDVKMKEKGDIPEGYSVSREKKERFSLILESASTNQTSMYLCASSLSGGRADTQYFGPGTRLTVL.

This clonotype came up a few times. The chain links TRBV29-1 to TRBJ1-1; 7 nucleotides align to TRBD1. Germline V gene sequence: CDR1 SQVTM, CDR2 ANQGSEA. V dropped 1 base and J dropped 5; count of bases not matched to a gene: 7. The CDR3 sequence is 14 residues long. CDR3 in amino acids: CSVEGAVGQTEAFF. In nucleotides, the CDR3 is TGCAGCGTTGAAGGAGCCGTGGGACAGACTGAAGCTTTCTTT.

The CDR3 here is CASSHDRSNFPGELFF. The CDR3 DNA reads as TGTGCCAGCAGCCACGACAGGTCCAATTTTCCCGGGGAGCTGTTTTTT. The chain combines TRBV14 with TRBJ2-2; the D gene is possibly TRBD1 (6 bases). The CDR3 sequence is 16 residues long. The V end was cut by 3 bases, the J end by 6 bases, with 17 bases between. The V gene's germline CDR1 is SGHDN and CDR2 FVKESK.

V and J are TRBV5-4 and TRBJ2-5, with D maybe TRBD1 (6 bases). V was trimmed by 2 bases and J by 5 bases, leaving 16 bases between them. CDR3 length: 15 amino acids. Looked up from germline, CDR1 is SGHNT and CDR2 is YYREEE (reference sequence). CDR3 nucleotide sequence: TGTGCCAGCAGCTTCCCCTTAGGGGGTGAGGAGACCCAGTACTTC. Amino acids: CASSFPLGGEETQYF.

This sequence joins TRBV9 and TRBJ2-3; 9 bases align to TRBD2. Germline V gene data show CDR1 as SGDLS and CDR2 as YYNGEE. This CDR3 region has 15 residues. Losses at the gene ends were 0 bases for V and 6 bases for J; bases not matched to a gene: 5. The chain's CDR3 is CASSVGSGSGDTQYF. In DNA form, the CDR3 reads TGTGCCAGCAGCGTAGGTAGCGGGAGCGGGGATACGCAGTATTTT. The variable domain in full, with the rest retrieved from reference TRBV9 and TRBJ2-3, is DSGVTQTPKHLITATGQRVTLRCSPRSGDLSVYWYQQSLDQGLQFLIQYYNGEERAKGNILERFSAQQFPDLHSELNLSSLELGDSALYFCASSVGSGSGDTQYFGPGTRLTVL.

This chain links TRBV10-3 with TRBJ2-5; no firm D call. V was trimmed by 0 bases and J by 4 bases, leaving 9 bases between them. This CDR3 has 14 residues. CDR1 and CDR2 (germline): ENHRY, SYGVKD. The CDR3 protein is CAISESMGSETQYF. CDR3 nucleotide sequence: TGTGCCATCAGTGAGTCGATGGGATCAGAGACCCAGTACTTC.

This clonotype was counted many times. The chain employs TRBV4-1 and TRBJ1-1, with TRBD1 as a possible D gene (6 bases). The CDR3 covers 15 residues. In germline, CDR1 is MGHRA, CDR2 YSYEKL. With 0 bases removed from V and 2 bases from J, the gap between germline ends came to 10 bases. The CDR3 here is CASSQEGHFNTEAFF. The CDR3 DNA reads TGCGCCAGCAGCCAAGAGGGACACTTTAACACTGAAGCTTTCTTT.

The gene calls are TRBV29-1 and TRBJ2-5; D gene ambiguous. Germline V gene sequence: CDR1 SQVTM, CDR2 ANQGSEA. V lost 6 bases, J lost 3 bases, and 14 bases lay in between. This CDR3 comprises 13 residues. The CDR3 loop reads CSVEMTVEETQYF. The CDR3 nucleotides read TGCAGCGTCGAAATGACTGTGGAAGAGACCCAGTACTTC. Looking up the rest from reference TRBV29-1 and TRBJ2-5 gives the full variable domain: SAVISQKPSRDICQRGTSLTIQCQVDSQVTMMFWYRQQPGQSLTLIATANQGSEATYESGFVIDKFPISRPNLTFSTLTVSNMSPEDSSIYLCSVEMTVEETQYFGPGTRLLVL.

This clonotype was detected a few times. The chain uses TRBV7-2 and TRBJ2-7; no clear D gene. Per germline, CDR1 SGHTA and CDR2 FQGNSA. CDR3 size: 12 residues. V was clipped by 5 bases and J by 2 bases, with 7 bases between them. This CDR3 reads CASSHDTYEQYF. DNA for the CDR3: TGTGCCAGCAGCCACGACACCTACGAGCAGTACTTC. The full variable domain, rest sourced from reference TRBV7-2 and TRBJ2-7, is GAGVSQSPSNKVTEKGKDVELRCDPISGHTALYWYRQSLGQGLEFLIYFQGNSAPDKSGLPSDRFSAERTGGSVSTLTIQRTQQEDSAVYLCASSHDTYEQYFGPGTRLTVT.

This clonotype was detected many times. This chain links TRBV5-1 with TRBJ2-5, with 7 nucleotides matching TRBD2. This CDR3 has 15 amino acids. The trim removed 2 bases at V and 3 bases at J, leaving 7 bases unmatched. Germline V gives CDR1 SGHRS, CDR2 YFSETQ. CDR3 nucleotide sequence: TGCGCCAGCAGCTTAAGGCTAGCGGTGGAAGAGACCCAGTACTTC. Amino acid sequence: CASSLRLAVEETQYF.

This clonotype turned up a few times. The chain carries TRBV20-1 and TRBJ1-1, with D unresolved. The CDR3 covers 12 residues. Germline assignment: CDR1 DFQATT and CDR2 SNEGSKA (reference sequence). The V gene lost 6 bases and the J gene lost 3 bases, with 11 bases spanning the gap. CDR3 loop: CSAMNGYTEAFF. The CDR3 coding sequence is TGCAGTGCAATGAATGGGTACACTGAAGCTTTCTTT.

Many counts were recorded for this clonotype. The rearrangement joins TRBV7-9 to TRBJ1-4, with D uncertain. The V gene's germline CDR1 is SEHNR and CDR2 FQNEAQ (reference sequence). V was cut by 5 bases and J by 8 bases, with 21 bases left in between. The CDR3 consists of 16 residues. The CDR3 region is CASSDAENMVEEKLFF. CDR3 in DNA: TGTGCCAGCAGCGACGCGGAAAACATGGTCGAGGAAAAACTGTTTTTT.

This clonotype showed up many times. The gene calls are TRBV20-1 and TRBJ1-1; D gene ambiguous. The CDR3 covers 12 residues. Germline V gene data show CDR1 as DFQATT and CDR2 as SNEGSKA (reference sequence). V was cut by 1 base and J by 6 bases, with 9 bases left in between. In DNA form, the CDR3 reads TGCAGTGCTAGAGGTCTGACACCTGAAGCTTTCTTT. It translates to CSARGLTPEAFF.

This clonotype appeared a few times. The chain is built from TRBV7-9 and TRBJ1-2; D gene unclear. Trimming removed 3 bases from V and 0 bases from J, with 14 bases in between. The germline CDR1 and CDR2 sequences are SEHNR and FQNEAQ (reference sequence). This CDR3 is built from 16 residues. The CDR3 nucleotides read TGTGCCAGCAGCTTCGACGGAAGAACCTCTAACTATGGCTACACCTTC. Protein product: CASSFDGRTSNYGYTF.

V and J are TRBV6-5 and TRBJ2-7; 7 bases fit TRBD1. Germline values: CDR1 MNHEY, CDR2 SVGAGI. The length of the CDR3 is 16 residues. Unmatched junction bases numbered 11, after V lost 0 bases and J lost 6 bases. As DNA, the CDR3 is TGTGCCAGCAGTTACTCGTTTTCGACAGGGTTCGGCGAGCAGTACTTC. Its translation is CASSYSFSTGFGEQYF.

The chain has TRBV5-1 and TRBJ2-1; 7 nucleotides align to TRBD1. Germline V gene lookup returns CDR1 SGHRS and CDR2 YFSETQ. The CDR3 runs 15 residues. The J segment lost 4 bases and the V segment lost 4 bases, leaving 8 bases of the junction unmatched. The CDR3 DNA follows: TGCGCCAGCAGCCGATCCAGACAGGGTTACAATGAGCAGTTCTTC. Translation gives CASSRSRQGYNEQFF.

This clonotype was observed at least ten times. This chain links TRBV29-1 with TRBJ1-5; TRBD1 matches at 11 bases. The CDR3 sequence is 14 residues long. Germline assignment: CDR1 SQVTM and CDR2 ANQGSEA. The V and J ends lost 4 bases and 2 bases, in that order; junction bases with no gene match: 1. CDR3 sequence: CSVGGQGGNQPQHF. The CDR3 nucleotides read TGCAGCGTTGGGGGACAGGGGGGCAATCAGCCCCAGCATTTT.

This sequence joins TRBV12-3 or TRBV12-4 and TRBJ2-1; no clear D gene. The CDR3 consists of 14 residues. Trimming took off 1 base at V and 6 bases at J, with 10 bases between the two ends. The CDR3 region is CASSLGRPPNEQFF. The DNA of the CDR3 is TGTGCCAGCAGTTTAGGGCGTCCCCCCAATGAGCAGTTCTTC.

This chain connects TRBV4-2 to TRBJ2-7; 9 nucleotides match TRBD2. The CDR3 runs to 19 residues. The junction had 13 bases not matched to a gene; V was cut back by 1 base and J by 0 bases. Germline CDR1 is LGHNA and CDR2 is YNFKEQ. The CDR3 bases are TGTGCCAGCAGCCAAGCGGCTAGCGGGACTCCCCTCAGCTCCTACGAGCAGTACTTC. Amino acid sequence: CASSQAASGTPLSSYEQYF.

There are a few counts of this clonotype. The V gene is TRBV10-3, the J gene TRBJ2-1; D is uncertain. V gave up 0 bases and J gave up 7 bases, with 7 bases separating them. Germline assignment: CDR1 ENHRY and CDR2 SYGVKD. The length of the CDR3 is 13 residues. The CDR3 reads CAISESGVNEQFF. CDR3 bases: TGTGCCATCAGTGAGTCTGGCGTTAATGAGCAGTTCTTC.

There are a few counts of this clonotype. The chain employs TRBV4-1 and TRBJ2-3; 14 bases align to TRBD2. Germline values: CDR1 MGHRA, CDR2 YSYEKL. The junction had 4 bases not matched to a gene; V was cut back by 7 bases and J by 4 bases. The CDR3 extends over 15 amino acids. The CDR3 sequence is CASKWTSGRPDTQYF. CDR3 DNA: TGCGCCAGCAAGTGGACTAGCGGGAGGCCAGATACGCAGTATTTT.

This clonotype was seen only a few times. V is TRBV7-2 and J is TRBJ1-3; the D is unclear. Per germline, CDR1 SGHTA and CDR2 FQGNSA. Trimming left V 6 bases short and J 0 bases short, with 3 bases between. The CDR3 contains 12 residues. The CDR3 coding sequence is TGTGCCAGCAGGAACTCTGGAAACACCATATATTTT. It translates to CASRNSGNTIYF.

This clonotype was found many times. The gene calls are TRBV7-9 and TRBJ2-2; either TRBD1 or TRBD2 may fit D (5 bases each). The ends were cut back, 2 bases at V and 7 bases at J, with 17 bases in the middle. The CDR3 is 16 amino acids. CDR1 and CDR2 (germline): SEHNR, FQNEAQ (reference sequence). The CDR3: CASSLSGPLHGGELFF. CDR3 bases: TGTGCCAGCAGCTTATCGGGACCCCTCCACGGCGGGGAGCTGTTTTTT. The entire variable domain, with the rest obtained from reference TRBV7-9 and TRBJ2-2, is as follows: DTGVSQNPRHKITKRGQNVTFRCDPISEHNRLYWYRQTLGQGPEFLTYFQNEAQLEKSRLLSDRFSAERPKGSFSTLEIQRTEQGDSAMYLCASSLSGPLHGGELFFGEGSRLTVL.

This chain links TRBV10-3 with TRBJ1-2; no reliable D call. Looked up from germline, CDR1 is ENHRY and CDR2 is SYGVKD. The CDR3 consists of 13 residues. V shed 8 bases and J shed 0 bases, with 10 bases lying between them. CDR3 region: CAIGGGANYGYTF. DNA of the CDR3: TGTGCCATCGGCGGCGGGGCTAACTATGGCTACACCTTC.